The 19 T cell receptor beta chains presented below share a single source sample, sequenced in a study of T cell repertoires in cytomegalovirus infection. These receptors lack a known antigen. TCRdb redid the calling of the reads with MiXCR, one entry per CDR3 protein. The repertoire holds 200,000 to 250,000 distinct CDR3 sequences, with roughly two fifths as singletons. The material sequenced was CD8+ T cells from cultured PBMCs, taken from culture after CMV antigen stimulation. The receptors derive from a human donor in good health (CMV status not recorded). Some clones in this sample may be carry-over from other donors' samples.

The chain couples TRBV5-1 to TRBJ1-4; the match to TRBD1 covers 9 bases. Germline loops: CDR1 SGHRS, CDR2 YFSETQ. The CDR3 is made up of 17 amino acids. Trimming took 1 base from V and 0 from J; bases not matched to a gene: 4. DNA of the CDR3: TGCGCCAGCAGCTTGACAGGGGGCTATGCAACTAATGAAAAACTGTTTTTT. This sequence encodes CASSLTGGYATNEKLFF.

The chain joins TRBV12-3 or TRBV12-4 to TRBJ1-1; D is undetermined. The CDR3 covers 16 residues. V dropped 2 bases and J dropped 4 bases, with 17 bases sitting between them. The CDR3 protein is CASSLKGVGMGTEAFF. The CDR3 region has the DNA TGTGCCAGCAGTTTAAAAGGCGTAGGGATGGGCACTGAAGCTTTCTTT.

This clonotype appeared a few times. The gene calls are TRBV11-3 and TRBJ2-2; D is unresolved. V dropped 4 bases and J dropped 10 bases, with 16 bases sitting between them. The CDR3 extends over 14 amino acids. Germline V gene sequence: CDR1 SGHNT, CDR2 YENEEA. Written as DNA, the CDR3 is TGTGCCAGCAGCTACTCCGTGGGTAGTACGGAGCTGTTTTTT. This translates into CASSYSVGSTELFF.

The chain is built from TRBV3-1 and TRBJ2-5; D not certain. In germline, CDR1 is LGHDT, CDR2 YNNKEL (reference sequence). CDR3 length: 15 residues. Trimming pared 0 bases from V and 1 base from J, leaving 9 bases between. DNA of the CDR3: TGTGCCAGCAGCCAAGATAACAAGTTCCAAGAGACCCAGTACTTC. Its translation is CASSQDNKFQETQYF.

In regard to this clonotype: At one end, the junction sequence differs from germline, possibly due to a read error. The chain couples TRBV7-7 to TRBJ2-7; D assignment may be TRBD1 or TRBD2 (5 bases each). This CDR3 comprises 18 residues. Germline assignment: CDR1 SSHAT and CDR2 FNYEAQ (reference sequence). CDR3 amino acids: CASSFGRIGAGQSYEQYF. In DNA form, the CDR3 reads TGTGCTAGCAGCTTTGGGAGAATCGGGGCAGGGCAATCCTACGAGCAGTACTTC.

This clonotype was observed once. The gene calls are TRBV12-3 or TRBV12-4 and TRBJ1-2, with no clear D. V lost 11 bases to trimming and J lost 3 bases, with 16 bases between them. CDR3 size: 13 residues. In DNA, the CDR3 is TGTGCCTCGTCAACCGGGCCGTACTATGGCTACACCTTC. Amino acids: CASSTGPYYGYTF.

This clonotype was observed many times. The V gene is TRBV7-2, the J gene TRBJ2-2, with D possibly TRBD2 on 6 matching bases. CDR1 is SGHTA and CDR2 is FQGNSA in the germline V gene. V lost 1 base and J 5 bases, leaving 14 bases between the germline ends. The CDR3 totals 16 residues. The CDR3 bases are TGTGCCAGCAGCTTAGTGGGGGGAGAAGGAACCGGGGAGCTGTTTTTT. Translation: CASSLVGGEGTGELFF.

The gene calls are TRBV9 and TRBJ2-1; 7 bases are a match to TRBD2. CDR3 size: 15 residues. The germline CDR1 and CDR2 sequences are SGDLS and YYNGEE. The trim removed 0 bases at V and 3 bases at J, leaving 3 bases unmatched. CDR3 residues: CASSVAGTIYNEQFF. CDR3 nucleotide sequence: TGTGCCAGCAGCGTAGCGGGGACTATCTACAATGAGCAGTTCTTC.

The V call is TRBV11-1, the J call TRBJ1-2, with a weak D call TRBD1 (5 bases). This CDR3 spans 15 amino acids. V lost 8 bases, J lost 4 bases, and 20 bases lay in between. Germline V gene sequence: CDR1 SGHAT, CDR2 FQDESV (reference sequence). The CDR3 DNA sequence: TGTGCCAGCGGGGCACCGGGCGGGGCCCTCTATGGCTACACCTTC. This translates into CASGAPGGALYGYTF.

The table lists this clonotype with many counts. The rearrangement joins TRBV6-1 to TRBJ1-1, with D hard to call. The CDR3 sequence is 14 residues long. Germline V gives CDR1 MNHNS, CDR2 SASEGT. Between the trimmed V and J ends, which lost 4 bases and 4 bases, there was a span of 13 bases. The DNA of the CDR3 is TGTGCCAGCAGTGGCCGGGTCCCCGGCACTGAAGCTTTCTTT. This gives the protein CASSGRVPGTEAFF.

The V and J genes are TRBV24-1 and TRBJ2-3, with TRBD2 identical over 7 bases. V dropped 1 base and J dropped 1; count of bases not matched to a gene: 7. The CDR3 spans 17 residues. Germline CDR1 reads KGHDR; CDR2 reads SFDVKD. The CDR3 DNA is TGTGCCACCAGTGATTTTAGCGGGCGGGGAGGCACAGATACGCAGTATTTT. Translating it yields CATSDFSGRGGTDTQYF.

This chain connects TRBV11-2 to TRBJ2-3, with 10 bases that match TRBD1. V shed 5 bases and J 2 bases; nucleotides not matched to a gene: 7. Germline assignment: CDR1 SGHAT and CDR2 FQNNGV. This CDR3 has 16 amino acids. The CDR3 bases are TGTGCCAGCAGCATTAGGACAGGGGGGTACACAGATACGCAGTATTTT. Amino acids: CASSIRTGGYTDTQYF.

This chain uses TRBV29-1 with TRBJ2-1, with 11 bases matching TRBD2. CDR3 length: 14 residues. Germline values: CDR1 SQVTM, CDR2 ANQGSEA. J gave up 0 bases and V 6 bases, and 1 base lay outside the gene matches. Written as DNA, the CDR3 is TGCAGCGTGACTAGCGGGATCTCCTACAATGAGCAGTTCTTC. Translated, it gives CSVTSGISYNEQFF.

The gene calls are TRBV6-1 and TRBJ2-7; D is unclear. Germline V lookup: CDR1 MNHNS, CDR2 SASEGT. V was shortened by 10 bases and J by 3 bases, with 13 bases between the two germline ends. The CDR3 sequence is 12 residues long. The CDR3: CANGNGDYEQYF. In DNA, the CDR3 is TGTGCCAACGGCAATGGGGACTACGAGCAGTACTTC.

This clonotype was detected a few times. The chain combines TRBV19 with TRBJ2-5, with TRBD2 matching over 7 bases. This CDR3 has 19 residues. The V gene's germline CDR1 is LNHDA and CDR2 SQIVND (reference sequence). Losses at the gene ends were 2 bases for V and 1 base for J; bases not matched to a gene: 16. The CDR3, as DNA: TGTGCCAGTAGTATAAAAGGAGTAGCGGGCGGCCTCCTCCAAGAGACCCAGTACTTC. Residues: CASSIKGVAGGLLQETQYF. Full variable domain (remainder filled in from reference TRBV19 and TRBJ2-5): DGGITQSPKYLFRKEGQNVTLSCEQNLNHDAMYWYRQDPGQGLRLIYYSQIVNDFQKGDIAEGYSVSREKKESFPLTVTSAQKNPTAFYLCASSIKGVAGGLLQETQYFGPGTRLLVL.

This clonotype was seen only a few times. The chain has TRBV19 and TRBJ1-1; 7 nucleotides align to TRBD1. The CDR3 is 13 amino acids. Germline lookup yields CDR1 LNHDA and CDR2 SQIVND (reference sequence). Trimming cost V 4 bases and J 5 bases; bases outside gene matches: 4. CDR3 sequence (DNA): TGTGCCAGTAGTAGGCAGGGGGTGACTGAAGCTTTCTTT. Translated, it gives CASSRQGVTEAFF. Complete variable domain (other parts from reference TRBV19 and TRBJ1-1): DGGITQSPKYLFRKEGQNVTLSCEQNLNHDAMYWYRQDPGQGLRLIYYSQIVNDFQKGDIAEGYSVSREKKESFPLTVTSAQKNPTAFYLCASSRQGVTEAFFGQGTRLTVV.

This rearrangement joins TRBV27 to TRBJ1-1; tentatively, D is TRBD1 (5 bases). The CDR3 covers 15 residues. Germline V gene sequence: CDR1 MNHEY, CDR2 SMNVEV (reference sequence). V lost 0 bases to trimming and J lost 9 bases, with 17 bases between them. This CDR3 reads CASSLSILDISKAFF. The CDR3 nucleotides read TGTGCCAGCAGTTTATCGATCTTGGACATTTCCAAAGCTTTCTTT.

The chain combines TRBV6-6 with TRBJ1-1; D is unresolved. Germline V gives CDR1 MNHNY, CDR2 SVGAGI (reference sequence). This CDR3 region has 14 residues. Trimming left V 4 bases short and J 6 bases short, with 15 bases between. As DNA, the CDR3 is TGTGCCAGCAGTTGGCAGGACTTGAGCCCTGAAGCTTTCTTT. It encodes CASSWQDLSPEAFF.

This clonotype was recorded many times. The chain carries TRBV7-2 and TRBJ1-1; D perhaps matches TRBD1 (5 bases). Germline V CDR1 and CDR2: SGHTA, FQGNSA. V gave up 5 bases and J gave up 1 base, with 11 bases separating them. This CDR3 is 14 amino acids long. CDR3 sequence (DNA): TGTGCCAGCAGCGAGACAGTAGCGAACACTGAAGCTTTCTTT. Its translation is CASSETVANTEAFF.